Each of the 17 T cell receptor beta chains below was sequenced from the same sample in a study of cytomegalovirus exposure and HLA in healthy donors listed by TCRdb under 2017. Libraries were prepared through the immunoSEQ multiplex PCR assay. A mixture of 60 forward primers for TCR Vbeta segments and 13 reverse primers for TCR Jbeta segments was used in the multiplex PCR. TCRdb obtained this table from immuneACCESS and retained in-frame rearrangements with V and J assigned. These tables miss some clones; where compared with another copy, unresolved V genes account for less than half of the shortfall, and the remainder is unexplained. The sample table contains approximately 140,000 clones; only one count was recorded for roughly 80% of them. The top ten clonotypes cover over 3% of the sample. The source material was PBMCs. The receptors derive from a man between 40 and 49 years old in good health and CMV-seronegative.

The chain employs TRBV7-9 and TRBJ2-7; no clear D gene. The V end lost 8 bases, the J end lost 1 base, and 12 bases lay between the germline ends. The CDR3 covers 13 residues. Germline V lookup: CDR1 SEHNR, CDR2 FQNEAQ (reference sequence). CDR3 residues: CASGSRSSYEQYF. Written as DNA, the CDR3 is TGTGCCAGCGGAAGCAGGTCTTCCTACGAGCAGTACTTC.

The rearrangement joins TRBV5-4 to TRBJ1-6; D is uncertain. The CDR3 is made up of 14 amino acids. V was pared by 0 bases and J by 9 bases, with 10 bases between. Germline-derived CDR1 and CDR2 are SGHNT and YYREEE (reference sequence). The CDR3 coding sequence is TGTGCCAGCAGCTTGGACGGGATTGTTTCACCCCTCCACTTT. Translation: CASSLDGIVSPLHF.

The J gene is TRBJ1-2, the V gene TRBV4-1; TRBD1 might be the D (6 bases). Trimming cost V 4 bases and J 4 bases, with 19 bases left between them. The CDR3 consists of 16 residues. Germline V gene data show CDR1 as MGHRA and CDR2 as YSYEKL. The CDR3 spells CASSPQEFGTTYGYTF. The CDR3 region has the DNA TGCGCCAGCAGCCCACAGGAATTCGGGACAACCTATGGCTACACCTTC.

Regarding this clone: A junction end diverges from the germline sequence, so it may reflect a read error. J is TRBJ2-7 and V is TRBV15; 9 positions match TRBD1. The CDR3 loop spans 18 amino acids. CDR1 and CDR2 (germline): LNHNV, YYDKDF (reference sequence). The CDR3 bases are TGTGCCACCAGCGGAGATATCACCCCGGGACAGGGACGCTACGAGCAGTACTTC. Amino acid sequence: CATSGDITPGQGRYEQYF.

The chain's CDR3 is CASSKGWSSGDYYEQYF. The CDR3 DNA reads as TGTGCCAGCAGCAAAGGGTGGAGTAGCGGGGACTACTACGAGCAGTACTTC. The chain links TRBV21-1 to TRBJ2-7; the table calls TRBD2, which could not be checked here. TRBV21-1 is designated a pseudogene. The CDR3 contains 17 residues.

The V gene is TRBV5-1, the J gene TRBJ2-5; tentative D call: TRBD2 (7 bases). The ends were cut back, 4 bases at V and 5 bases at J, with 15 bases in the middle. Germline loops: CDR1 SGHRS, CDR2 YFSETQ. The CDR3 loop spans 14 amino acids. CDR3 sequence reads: CASSRVSGGETQYF. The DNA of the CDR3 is TGCGCCAGCAGCCGGGTCTCGGGGGGCGAGACCCAGTACTTC. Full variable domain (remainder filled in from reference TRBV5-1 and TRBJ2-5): KAGVTQTPRYLIKTRGQQVTLSCSPISGHRSVSWYQQTPGQGLQFLFEYFSETQRNKGNFPGRFSGRQFSNSRSEMNVSTLELGDSALYLCASSRVSGGETQYFGPGTRLLVL.

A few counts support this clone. CDR3 coding DNA: TGTGCCAGCAGTCCAGACGGGACTACCCACACTGAAGCTTTCTTT. As protein: CASSPDGTTHTEAFF. This sequence joins TRBV28 and TRBJ1-1; TRBD1 might be the D (5 bases). Germline loops: CDR1 MDHEN, CDR2 SYDVKM. This CDR3 comprises 15 residues. Trimming took off 5 bases at V and 3 bases at J, with 16 bases between the two ends.

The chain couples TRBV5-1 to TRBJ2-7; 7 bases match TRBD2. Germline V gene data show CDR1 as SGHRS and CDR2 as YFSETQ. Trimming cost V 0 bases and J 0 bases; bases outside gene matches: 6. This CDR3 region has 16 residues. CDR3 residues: CASSLAGGGSSYEQYF. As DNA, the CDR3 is TGCGCCAGCAGCTTGGCCGGTGGCGGGAGCTCCTACGAGCAGTACTTC.

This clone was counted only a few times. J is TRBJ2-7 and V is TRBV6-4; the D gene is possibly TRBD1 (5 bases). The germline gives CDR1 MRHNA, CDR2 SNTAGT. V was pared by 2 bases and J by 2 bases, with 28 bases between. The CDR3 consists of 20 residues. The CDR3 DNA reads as TGTGCCAGCAGTGACCCCTCCTGGAGAAGGGGTTGGTTTTGGGCCTACGAGCAGTACTTC. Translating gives CASSDPSWRRGWFWAYEQYF.

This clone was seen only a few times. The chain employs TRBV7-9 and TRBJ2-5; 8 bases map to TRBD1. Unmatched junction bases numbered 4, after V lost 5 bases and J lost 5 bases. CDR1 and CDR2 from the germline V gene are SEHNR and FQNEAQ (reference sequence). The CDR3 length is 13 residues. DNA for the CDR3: TGTGCCAGCAGCACCAGGGGGCCTGAGACCCAGTACTTC. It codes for CASSTRGPETQYF.

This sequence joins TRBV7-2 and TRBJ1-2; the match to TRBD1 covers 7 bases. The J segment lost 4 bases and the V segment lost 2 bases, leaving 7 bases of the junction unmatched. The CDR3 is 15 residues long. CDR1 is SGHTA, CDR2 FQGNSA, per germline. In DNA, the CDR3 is TGTGCCAGCAGCTTACTGTCAGGGGGAGGCTATGGCTACACCTTC. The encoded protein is CASSLLSGGGYGYTF.

The CDR3 here is CASSSIIDRSGYGYTF. DNA for the CDR3: TGTGCCAGCAGTTCCATTATCGACAGGTCCGGCTATGGCTACACCTTC. The chain is built from TRBV6-5 and TRBJ1-2; the D gene is possibly TRBD1 (6 bases). CDR1 and CDR2 (germline): MNHEY, SVGAGI. Trimming removed 4 bases from V and 4 bases from J, with 19 bases in between. The CDR3 is 16 residues long.

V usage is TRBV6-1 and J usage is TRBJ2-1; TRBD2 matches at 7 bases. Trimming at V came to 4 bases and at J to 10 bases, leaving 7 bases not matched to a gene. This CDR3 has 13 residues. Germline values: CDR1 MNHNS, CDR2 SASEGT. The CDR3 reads CASSVEAGGEQFF. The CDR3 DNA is TGTGCCAGCAGTGTGGAGGCCGGGGGGGAGCAGTTCTTC.

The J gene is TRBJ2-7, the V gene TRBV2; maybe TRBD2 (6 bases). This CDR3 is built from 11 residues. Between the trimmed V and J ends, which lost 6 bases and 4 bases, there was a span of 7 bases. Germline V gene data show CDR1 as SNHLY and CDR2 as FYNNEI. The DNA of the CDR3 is TGTGCCAGCAGGGAGGGGTACGAGCAGTACTTC. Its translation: CASREGYEQYF.

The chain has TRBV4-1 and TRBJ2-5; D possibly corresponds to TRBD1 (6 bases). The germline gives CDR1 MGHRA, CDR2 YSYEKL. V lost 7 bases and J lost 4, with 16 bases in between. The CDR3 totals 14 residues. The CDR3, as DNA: TGCGCCAGCAAAGCTACAGGGTTCGGAGAGACCCAGTACTTC. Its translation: CASKATGFGETQYF.

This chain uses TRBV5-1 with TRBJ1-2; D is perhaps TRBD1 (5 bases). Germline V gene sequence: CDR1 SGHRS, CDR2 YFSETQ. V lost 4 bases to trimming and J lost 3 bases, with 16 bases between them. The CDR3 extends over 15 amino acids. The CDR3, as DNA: TGCGCCAGCAGCCCCGAAGGGGTCTTCTACTATGGCTACACCTTC. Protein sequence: CASSPEGVFYYGYTF.

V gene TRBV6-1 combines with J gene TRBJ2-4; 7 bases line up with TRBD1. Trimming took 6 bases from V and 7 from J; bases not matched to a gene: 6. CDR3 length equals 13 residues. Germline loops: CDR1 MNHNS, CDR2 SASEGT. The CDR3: CASSDREVNIQYF. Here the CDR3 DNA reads TGTGCCAGCAGCGACAGGGAAGTCAACATTCAGTACTTC.